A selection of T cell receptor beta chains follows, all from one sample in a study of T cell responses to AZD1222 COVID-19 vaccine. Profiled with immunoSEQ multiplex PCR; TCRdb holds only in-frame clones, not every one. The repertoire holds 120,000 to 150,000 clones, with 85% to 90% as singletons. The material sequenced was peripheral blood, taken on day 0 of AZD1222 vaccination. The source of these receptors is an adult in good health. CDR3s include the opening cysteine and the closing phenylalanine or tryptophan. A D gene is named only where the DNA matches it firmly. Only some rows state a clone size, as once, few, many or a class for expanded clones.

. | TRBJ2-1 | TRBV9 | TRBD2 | CASSVDPSGSSYNEQFF | TGTGCCAGCAGCGTAGATCCCAGCGGGAGTTCCTACAATGAGCAGTTCTTC
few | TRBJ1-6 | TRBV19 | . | CASQRDRDRNSPLHF | TGTGCCAGTCAACGCGATAGAGACAGGAATTCACCCCTCCACTTT
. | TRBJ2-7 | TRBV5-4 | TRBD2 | CASSLAGGRGYEQYF | TGTGCCAGCAGCTTGGCCGGCGGGAGGGGATACGAGCAGTACTTC
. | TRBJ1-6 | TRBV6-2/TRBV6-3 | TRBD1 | CASSFTGEPSPLHF | TGTGCCAGCAGTTTTACAGGGGAACCGTCACCCCTCCACTTT
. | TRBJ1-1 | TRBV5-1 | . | CASSLSPSVFTLNTEAFF | TGCGCCAGCAGCTTGAGTCCCTCCGTTTTCACGTTGAACACTGAAGCTTTCTTT
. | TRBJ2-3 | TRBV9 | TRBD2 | CASSAQRAGSSTDTQYF | TGTGCCAGCAGCGCCCAACGAGCGGGGTCTAGCACAGATACGCAGTATTTT
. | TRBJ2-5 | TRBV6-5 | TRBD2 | CASSPGGWGETQYF | TGTGCCAGCAGCCCCGGGGGGTGGGGAGAGACCCAGTACTTC
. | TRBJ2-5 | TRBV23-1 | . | CASSHSKVHPETQYF | TGCGCCAGCAGTCACTCAAAGGTGCATCCAGAGACCCAGTACTTC
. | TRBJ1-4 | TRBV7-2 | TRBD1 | CASSLGTNRGLGEKLFF | TGTGCCAGCAGCCTAGGTACCAACAGGGGGCTTGGTGAAAAACTGTTTTTT
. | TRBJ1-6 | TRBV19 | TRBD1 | CASWGQGDSPLHF | TGTGCCAGTTGGGGACAGGGTGACTCACCCCTCCACTTT
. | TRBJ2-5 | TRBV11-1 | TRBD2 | CASSSWGAGQETQYF | TGTGCCAGCAGCTCCTGGGGAGCGGGACAAGAGACCCAGTACTTC
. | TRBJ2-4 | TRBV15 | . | CASFWWGKNIQYF | TGTGCCTCGTTTTGGTGGGGGAAAAACATTCAGTACTTC
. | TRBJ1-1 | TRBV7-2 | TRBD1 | CASSPTGRNTEAFF | TGTGCCAGCAGCCCGACAGGGAGGAACACTGAAGCTTTCTTT
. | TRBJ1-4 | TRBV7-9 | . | CASSLGGLREKLFF | TGTGCCAGCAGCTTAGGGGGGTTAAGGGAAAAACTGTTTTTT
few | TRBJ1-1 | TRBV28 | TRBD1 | CASSLQGALTEAFF | TGTGCCAGCAGTTTGCAGGGGGCGCTCACTGAAGCTTTCTTT
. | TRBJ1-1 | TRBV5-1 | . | CASRFSDGEAFF | TGCGCCAGCAGATTCTCAGACGGGGAAGCTTTCTTT
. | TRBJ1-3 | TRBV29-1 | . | CSASGRVGNTIYF | TGCAGCGCGTCCGGCCGGGTCGGAAACACCATATATTTT
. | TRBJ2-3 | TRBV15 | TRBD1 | CATSGGQGRTDTQYF | TGTGCCACCAGCGGCGGACAGGGGCGCACAGATACGCAGTATTTT
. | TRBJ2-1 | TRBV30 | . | CAGGGRVREQFF | TGTGCCGGAGGGGGGAGGGTTCGCGAGCAGTTCTTC
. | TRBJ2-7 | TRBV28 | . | CASSFPGLDSYEQYF | TGTGCCAGCAGTTTTCCAGGTCTTGACTCCTACGAGCAGTACTTC
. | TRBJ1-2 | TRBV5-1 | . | CASSWGSGGIYGYTF | TGCGCCAGCAGCTGGGGCTCGGGAGGAATCTATGGCTACACCTTC
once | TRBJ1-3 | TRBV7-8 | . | CGTADRHFSGNTIYF | TGTGGTACAGCCGACCGTCACTTCTCTGGAAACACCATATATTTT
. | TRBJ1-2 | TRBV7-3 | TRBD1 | CASSSGGGYGYTF | TGTGCCAGCAGCTCAGGGGGTGGCTATGGCTACACCTTC
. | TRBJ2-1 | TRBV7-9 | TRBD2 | CASSLNLRGLAQYNEQFF | TGTGCCAGCAGCTTAAACTTAAGAGGACTAGCCCAATACAATGAGCAGTTCTTC
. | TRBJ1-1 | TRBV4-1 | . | CASKHPGANTEAFF | TGCGCCAGCAAACATCCGGGGGCCAACACTGAAGCTTTCTTT
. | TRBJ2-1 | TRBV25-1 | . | CASSPHNEQFF | TGTGCCAGTTCCCCGCACAATGAGCAGTTCTTC
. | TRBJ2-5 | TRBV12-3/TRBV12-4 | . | CASGRLETQYF | TGTGCCAGCGGCCGTTTGGAGACCCAGTACTTC
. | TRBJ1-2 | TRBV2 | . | CASRMGAPYGYTF | TGTGCCAGCAGGATGGGGGCCCCCTATGGCTACACCTTC
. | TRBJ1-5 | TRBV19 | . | CASSPSSQRGQPQHF | TGTGCCAGTAGTCCCTCAAGTCAGCGCGGTCAGCCCCAGCATTTT
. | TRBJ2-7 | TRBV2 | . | CASSEGGYEQYF | TGTGCCAGCAGTGAGGGGGGCTACGAGCAGTACTTC
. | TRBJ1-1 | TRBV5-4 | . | CASSLPGNTEAFF | TGTGCCAGCAGCCTGCCGGGGAACACTGAAGCTTTCTTT
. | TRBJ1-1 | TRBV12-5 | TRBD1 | CASGRQGRPFF | TGTGCTAGTGGCCGACAGGGCCGTCCTTTCTTT
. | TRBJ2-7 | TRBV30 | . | CAFQGGSYEQYF | TGTGCCTTTCAAGGGGGGAGTTACGAGCAGTACTTC
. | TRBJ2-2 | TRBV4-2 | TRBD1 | CASSPGTGDTGELFF | TGTGCCAGCAGCCCCGGGACAGGGGACACCGGGGAGCTGTTTTTT
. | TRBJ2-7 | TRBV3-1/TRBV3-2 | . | CASSRLVSYEQYF | TGTGCCAGCAGCCGACTAGTTTCCTACGAGCAGTACTTC
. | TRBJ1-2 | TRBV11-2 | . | CASSDRSWYGYTF | TGTGCCAGCAGCGACAGAAGTTGGTATGGCTACACCTTC
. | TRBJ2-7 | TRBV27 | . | CASTSSGAGEQYF | TGTGCCAGCACTTCGTCCGGGGCCGGCGAGCAGTACTTC
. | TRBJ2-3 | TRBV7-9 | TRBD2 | CASSELAGEDTQYF | TGTGCCAGCAGCGAACTAGCGGGAGAAGATACGCAGTATTTT
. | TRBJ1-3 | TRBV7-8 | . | CASSLAGSSGNTIYF | TGTGCCAGCAGCTTAGCGGGAAGCTCTGGAAACACCATATATTTT
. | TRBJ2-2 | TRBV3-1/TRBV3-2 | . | CASSPAGRGNTGELFF | TGTGCCAGCAGCCCGGCGGGTCGGGGGAACACCGGGGAGCTGTTTTTT
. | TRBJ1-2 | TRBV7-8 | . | CASSLGGGLYGYTF | TGTGCCAGCAGCTTAGGGGGGGGCCTCTATGGCTACACCTTC
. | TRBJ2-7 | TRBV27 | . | CASSLRWGYEQYF | TGTGCCAGCAGTTTAAGATGGGGGTACGAGCAGTACTTC
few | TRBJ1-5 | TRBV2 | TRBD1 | CASSGGGQGWYQPQHF | TGTGCCAGCAGTGGGGGAGGACAGGGATGGTATCAGCCCCAGCATTTT
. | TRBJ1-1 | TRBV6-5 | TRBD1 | CASSTGGTEAFF | TGTGCCAGCAGTACAGGGGGCACTGAAGCTTTCTTT
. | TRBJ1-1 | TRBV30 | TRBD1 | CAWSAVNRGEAFF | TGTGCCTGGAGTGCGGTAAACAGGGGCGAAGCTTTCTTT
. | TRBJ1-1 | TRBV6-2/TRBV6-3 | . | CASSYQGEAFF | TGTGCCAGCAGTTACCAGGGTGAAGCTTTCTTT